The 3 T cell receptor beta chains listed next were all sequenced from one sample in a study of blood T cell repertoires in COVID-19. TCRdb's copy holds only in-frame clones and misses some; the assay was immunoSEQ multiplex PCR. The sample yields approximately 56,000 clones, around 84% seen once. Sequenced input: peripheral blood. All receptors derive from a woman over 75 with acute or convalescent COVID-19.

The rearrangement uses TRBV29-1 and TRBJ1-3, with D unclear. Germline lookup yields CDR1 SQVTM and CDR2 ANQGSEA. V was clipped by 7 bases and J by 2 bases, with 9 bases between them. This CDR3 region has 12 residues. The CDR3 loop reads CSAYVPGNTIYF. CDR3 in DNA: TGCAGCGCCTACGTCCCTGGAAACACCATATATTTT. Variable domain in full (rest from reference TRBV29-1 and TRBJ1-3): SAVISQKPSRDICQRGTSLTIQCQVDSQVTMMFWYRQQPGQSLTLIATANQGSEATYESGFVIDKFPISRPNLTFSTLTVSNMSPEDSSIYLCSAYVPGNTIYFGEGSWLTVV.

The rearrangement uses TRBV6-5 and TRBJ1-3, with TRBD1 as a possible D gene (6 bases). The ends were cut back, 9 bases at V and 4 bases at J, with 19 bases in the middle. This CDR3 is built from 15 residues. CDR1 and CDR2 (germline): MNHEY, SVGAGI. Here the CDR3 reads CASNTGHVRGNTIYF. CDR3 sequence (DNA): TGTGCCAGTAATACGGGACACGTCCGGGGAAACACCATATATTTT.

This clone has more than one count but fewer than ten. The V call is TRBV4-1, the J call TRBJ2-3, with 7 bases matching TRBD1. The length of the CDR3 is 16 residues. Losses at the gene ends were 0 bases for V and 0 bases for J; bases not matched to a gene: 3. CDR1 and CDR2 (germline): MGHRA, YSYEKL. CDR3 in DNA: TGCGCCAGCAGCCAAGAAGTACAGGGGAGCACAGATACGCAGTATTTT. Translated, it gives CASSQEVQGSTDTQYF.